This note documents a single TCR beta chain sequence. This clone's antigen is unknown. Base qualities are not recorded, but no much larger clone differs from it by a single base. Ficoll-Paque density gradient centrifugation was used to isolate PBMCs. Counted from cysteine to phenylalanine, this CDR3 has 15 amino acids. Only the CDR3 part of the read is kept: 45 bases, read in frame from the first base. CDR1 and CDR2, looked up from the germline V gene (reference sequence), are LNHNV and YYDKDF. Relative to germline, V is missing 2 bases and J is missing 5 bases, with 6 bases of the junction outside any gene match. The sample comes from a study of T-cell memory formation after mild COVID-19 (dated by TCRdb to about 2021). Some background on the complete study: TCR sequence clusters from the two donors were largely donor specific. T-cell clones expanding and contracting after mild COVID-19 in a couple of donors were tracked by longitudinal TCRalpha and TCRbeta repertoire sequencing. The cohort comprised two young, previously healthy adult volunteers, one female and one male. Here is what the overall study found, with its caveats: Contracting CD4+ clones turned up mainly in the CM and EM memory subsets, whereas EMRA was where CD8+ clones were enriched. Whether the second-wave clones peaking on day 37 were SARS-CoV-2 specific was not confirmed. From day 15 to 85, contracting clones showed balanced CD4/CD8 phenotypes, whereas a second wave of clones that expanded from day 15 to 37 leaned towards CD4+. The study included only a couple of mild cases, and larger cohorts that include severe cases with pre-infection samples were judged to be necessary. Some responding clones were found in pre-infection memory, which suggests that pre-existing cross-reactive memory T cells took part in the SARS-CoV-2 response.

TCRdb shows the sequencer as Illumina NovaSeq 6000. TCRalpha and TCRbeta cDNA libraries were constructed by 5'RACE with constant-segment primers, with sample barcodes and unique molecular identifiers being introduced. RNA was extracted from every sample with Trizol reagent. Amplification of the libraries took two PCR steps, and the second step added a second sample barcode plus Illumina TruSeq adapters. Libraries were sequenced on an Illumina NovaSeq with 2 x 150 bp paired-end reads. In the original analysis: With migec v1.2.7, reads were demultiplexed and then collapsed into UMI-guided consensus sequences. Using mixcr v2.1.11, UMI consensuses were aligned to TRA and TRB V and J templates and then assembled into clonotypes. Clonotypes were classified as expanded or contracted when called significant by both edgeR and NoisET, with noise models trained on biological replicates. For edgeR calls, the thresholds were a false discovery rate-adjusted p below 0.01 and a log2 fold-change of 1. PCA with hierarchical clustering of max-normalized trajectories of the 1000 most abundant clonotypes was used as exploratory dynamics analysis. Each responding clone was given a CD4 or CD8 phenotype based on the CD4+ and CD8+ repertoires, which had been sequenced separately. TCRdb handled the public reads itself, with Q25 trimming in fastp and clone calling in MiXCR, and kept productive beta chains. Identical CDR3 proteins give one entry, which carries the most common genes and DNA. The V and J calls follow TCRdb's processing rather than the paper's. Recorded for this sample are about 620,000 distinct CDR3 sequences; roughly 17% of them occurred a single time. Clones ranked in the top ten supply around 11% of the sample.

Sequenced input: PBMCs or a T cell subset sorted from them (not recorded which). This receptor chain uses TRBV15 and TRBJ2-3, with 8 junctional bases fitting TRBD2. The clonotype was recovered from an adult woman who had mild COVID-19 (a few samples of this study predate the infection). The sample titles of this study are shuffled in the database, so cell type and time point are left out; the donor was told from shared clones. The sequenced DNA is TGTGCCACCAGCAGAACCCGGGGGGGAGAAGATACGCAGTATTTT. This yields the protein CATSRTRGGEDTQYF. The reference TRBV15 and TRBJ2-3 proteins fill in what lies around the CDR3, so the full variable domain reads DAMVIQNPRYQVTQFGKPVTLSCSQTLNHNVMYWYQQKSSQAPKLLFHYYDKDFNNEADTPDNFQSRRPNTSFCFLDIRSPGLGDTAMYLCATSRTRGGEDTQYFGPGTRLTVL.